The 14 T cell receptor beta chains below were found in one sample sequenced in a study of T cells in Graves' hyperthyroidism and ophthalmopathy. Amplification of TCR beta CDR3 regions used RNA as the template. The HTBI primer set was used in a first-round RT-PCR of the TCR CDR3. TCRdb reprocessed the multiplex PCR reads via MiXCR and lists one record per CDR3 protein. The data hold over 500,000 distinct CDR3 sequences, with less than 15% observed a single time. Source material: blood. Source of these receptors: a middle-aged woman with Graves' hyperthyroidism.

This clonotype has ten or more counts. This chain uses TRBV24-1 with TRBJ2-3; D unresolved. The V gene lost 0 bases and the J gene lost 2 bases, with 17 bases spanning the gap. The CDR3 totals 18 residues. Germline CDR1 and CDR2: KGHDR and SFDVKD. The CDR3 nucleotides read TGTGCCACCAGTGATTTGGATAATTTCTTCGCCGACACAGATACGCAGTATTTT. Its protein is CATSDLDNFFADTDTQYF.

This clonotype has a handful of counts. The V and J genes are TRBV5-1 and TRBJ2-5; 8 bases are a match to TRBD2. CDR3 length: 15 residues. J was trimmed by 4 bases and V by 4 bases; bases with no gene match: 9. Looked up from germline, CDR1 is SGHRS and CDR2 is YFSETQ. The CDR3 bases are TGCGCCAGCAGCGAGGCCGGGACTAGTGGAGAGACCCAGTACTTC. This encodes CASSEAGTSGETQYF.

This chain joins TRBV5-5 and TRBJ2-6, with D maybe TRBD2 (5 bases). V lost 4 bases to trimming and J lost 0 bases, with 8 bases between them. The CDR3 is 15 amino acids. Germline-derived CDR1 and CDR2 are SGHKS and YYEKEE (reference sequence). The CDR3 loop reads CASSPSGSGANVLTF. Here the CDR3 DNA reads TGTGCCAGCAGCCCGAGCGGCTCTGGGGCCAACGTCCTGACTTTC. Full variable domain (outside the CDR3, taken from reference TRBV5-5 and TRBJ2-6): DAGVTQSPTHLIKTRGQQVTLRCSPISGHKSVSWYQQVLGQGPQFIFQYYEKEERGRGNFPDRFSARQFPNYSSELNVNALLLGDSALYLCASSPSGSGANVLTFGAGSRLTVL.

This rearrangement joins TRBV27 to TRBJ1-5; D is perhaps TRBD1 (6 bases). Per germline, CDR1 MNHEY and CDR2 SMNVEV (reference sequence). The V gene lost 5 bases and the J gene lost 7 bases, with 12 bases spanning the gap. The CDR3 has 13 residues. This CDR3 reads CASSQGFGQPQHF. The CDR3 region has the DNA TGTGCCAGCAGTCAGGGGTTTGGGCAGCCCCAGCATTTT.

The CDR3, as DNA: TGCGCCAGCAGCTTGGGGTCAACCGCGAACACCGGGGAGCTGTTTTTT. Translation: CASSLGSTANTGELFF. The gene calls are TRBV5-1 and TRBJ2-2; D is unresolved. Deletions cut 0 bases from V and 0 bases from J, with 9 bases between. This CDR3 region has 16 residues. Germline V lookup: CDR1 SGHRS, CDR2 YFSETQ.

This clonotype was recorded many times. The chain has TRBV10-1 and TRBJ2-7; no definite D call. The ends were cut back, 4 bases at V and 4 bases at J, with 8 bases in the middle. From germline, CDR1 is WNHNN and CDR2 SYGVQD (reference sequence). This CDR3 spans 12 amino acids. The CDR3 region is CASSGDLYEQYF. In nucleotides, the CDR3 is TGCGCCAGCAGTGGCGATCTGTACGAGCAGTACTTC.

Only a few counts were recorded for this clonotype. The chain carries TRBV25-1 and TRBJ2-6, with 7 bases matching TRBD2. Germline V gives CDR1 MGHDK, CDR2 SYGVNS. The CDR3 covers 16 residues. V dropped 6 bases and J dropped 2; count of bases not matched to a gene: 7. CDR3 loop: CASSAGDLTGANVLTF. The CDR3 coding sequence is TGTGCCAGCAGCGCGGGAGATCTAACTGGGGCCAACGTCCTGACTTTC.

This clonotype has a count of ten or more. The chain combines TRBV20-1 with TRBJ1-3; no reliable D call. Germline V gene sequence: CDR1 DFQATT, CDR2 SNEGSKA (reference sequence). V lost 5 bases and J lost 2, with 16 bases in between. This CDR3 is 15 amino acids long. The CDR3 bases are TGCAGTGCTCGCGGCGGGTCGGGTCCTGGAAACACCATATATTTT. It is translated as CSARGGSGPGNTIYF.

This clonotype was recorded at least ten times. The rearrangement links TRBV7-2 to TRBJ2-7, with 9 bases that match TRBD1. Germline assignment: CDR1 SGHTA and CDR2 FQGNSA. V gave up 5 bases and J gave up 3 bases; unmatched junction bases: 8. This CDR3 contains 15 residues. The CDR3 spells CASSIGQGRGYEQYF. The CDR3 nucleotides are TGTGCCAGCAGCATCGGACAGGGGAGAGGCTACGAGCAGTACTTC. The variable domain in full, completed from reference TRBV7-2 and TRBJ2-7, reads GAGVSQSPSNKVTEKGKDVELRCDPISGHTALYWYRQSLGQGLEFLIYFQGNSAPDKSGLPSDRFSAERTGGSVSTLTIQRTQQEDSAVYLCASSIGQGRGYEQYFGPGTRLTVT.

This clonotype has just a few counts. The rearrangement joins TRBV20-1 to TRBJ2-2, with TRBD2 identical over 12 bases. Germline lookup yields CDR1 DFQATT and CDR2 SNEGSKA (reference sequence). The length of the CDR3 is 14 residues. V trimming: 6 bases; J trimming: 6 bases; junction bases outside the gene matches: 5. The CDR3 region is CSARLAGVSGELFF. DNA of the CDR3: TGCAGTGCCCGACTAGCGGGAGTTTCCGGGGAGCTGTTTTTT.

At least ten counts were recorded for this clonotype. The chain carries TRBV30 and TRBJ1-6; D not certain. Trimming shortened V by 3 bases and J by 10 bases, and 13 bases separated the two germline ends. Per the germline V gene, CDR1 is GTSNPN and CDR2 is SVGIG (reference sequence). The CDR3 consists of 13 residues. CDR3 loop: CAWRGLAGSPLHF. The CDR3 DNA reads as TGTGCCTGGAGAGGACTCGCGGGATCACCCCTCCACTTT.

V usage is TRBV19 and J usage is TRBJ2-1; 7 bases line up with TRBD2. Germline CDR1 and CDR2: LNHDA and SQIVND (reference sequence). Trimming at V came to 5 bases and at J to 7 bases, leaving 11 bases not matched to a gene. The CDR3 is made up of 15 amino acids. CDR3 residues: CASSQTAGVLNEQFF. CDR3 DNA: TGTGCCAGTAGTCAGACCGCGGGAGTTTTGAATGAGCAGTTCTTC. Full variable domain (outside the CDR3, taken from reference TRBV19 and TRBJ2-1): DGGITQSPKYLFRKEGQNVTLSCEQNLNHDAMYWYRQDPGQGLRLIYYSQIVNDFQKGDIAEGYSVSREKKESFPLTVTSAQKNPTAFYLCASSQTAGVLNEQFFGPGTRLTVL.

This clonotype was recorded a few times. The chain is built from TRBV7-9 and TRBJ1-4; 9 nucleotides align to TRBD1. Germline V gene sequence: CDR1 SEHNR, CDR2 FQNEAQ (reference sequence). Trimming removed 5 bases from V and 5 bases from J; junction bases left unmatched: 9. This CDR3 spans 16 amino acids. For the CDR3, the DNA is TGTGCCAGCAGCCCAGGGACAGGGTCGGCCAATGAAAAACTGTTTTTT. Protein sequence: CASSPGTGSANEKLFF. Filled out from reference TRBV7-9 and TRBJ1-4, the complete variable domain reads DTGVSQNPRHKITKRGQNVTFRCDPISEHNRLYWYRQTLGQGPEFLTYFQNEAQLEKSRLLSDRFSAERPKGSFSTLEIQRTEQGDSAMYLCASSPGTGSANEKLFFGSGTQLSVL.

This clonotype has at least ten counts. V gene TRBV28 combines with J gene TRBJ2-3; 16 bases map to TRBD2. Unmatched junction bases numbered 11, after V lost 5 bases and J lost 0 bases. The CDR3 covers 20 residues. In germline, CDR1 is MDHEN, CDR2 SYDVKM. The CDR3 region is CASSPQGLAGGPPSTDTQYF. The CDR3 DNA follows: TGTGCCAGCAGTCCGCAGGGACTAGCGGGAGGGCCTCCTAGCACAGATACGCAGTATTTT.